This T cell receptor (beta chain) stems from a study of blood T cells in healthy people across ages. The study's findings and limits: For the donors, CMV status was unknown and possibly confounded expanded clonotype changes.

V trimming: 4 bases; J trimming: 1 base; junction bases outside the gene matches: 7. CDR3 size: 15 residues. From germline, CDR1 is SGHTA and CDR2 FQGNSA. Through a sample-barcoded 5' primer and a J-beta primer mix, a second PCR was run for 7 to 11 cycles. A single record per CDR3 protein comes from TCRdb applying MiXCR to the 5' RACE reads. The top ten hold about an eighth of the sample, which has about 900,000 distinct CDR3 sequences, around 49% seen once. Many counts were recorded for this clonotype. Its antigen is undetermined. Every sample gave at least 5 micrograms of total RNA when it was extracted.

The sequencing sample was made of blood. The chain has TRBV7-2 and TRBJ2-7; 7 bases map to TRBD1. This TCR was sampled from a man aged 25 to 45 in good health. The CDR3 DNA reads as TGTGCCAGCAGCTCACCGGGACAGTTGTCCTACGAGCAGTACTTC. Residues: CASSSPGQLSYEQYF.